The 27 T cell receptor beta chains below all came from one sample that was sequenced in a study of blood T cell repertoires in COVID-19 (dated by TCRdb to 2018 to 2021). The library was generated by the immunoSEQ multiplex PCR assay. TCRdb obtained this table from immuneACCESS and retained in-frame rearrangements with V and J assigned. These tables miss some clones; where compared with another copy, unresolved V genes account for less than half of the shortfall, and the remainder is unexplained. The sample contains 300,000 to 450,000 clones, about 89% of them found a single time. More than 9% of the sample is held by the ten biggest clonotypes. Material for sequencing was peripheral blood. The receptor set was obtained from a young woman with COVID-19, enrolled during active disease.

The chain's CDR3 is CAWSVRTDVNTEAFF. DNA for the CDR3: TGTGCCTGGAGTGTGAGAACAGACGTGAACACTGAAGCTTTCTTT. The gene calls are TRBV30 and TRBJ1-1; D is unclear. V lost 0 bases and J 0 bases, leaving 11 bases between the germline ends. Germline-derived CDR1 and CDR2 are GTSNPN and SVGIG (reference sequence). This CDR3 spans 15 amino acids.

This rearrangement joins TRBV18 to TRBJ1-6; D gene unclear. The V gene lost 3 bases and the J gene lost 9 bases, with 12 bases spanning the gap. Germline lookup yields CDR1 KGHSH and CDR2 LQKENI. CDR3 length: 14 residues. The CDR3 spells CASSPREPGSPLHF. The CDR3 DNA sequence: TGTGCCAGCTCACCGAGGGAGCCTGGTTCACCCCTCCACTTT.

The chain combines TRBV11-2 with TRBJ2-4; 7 bases are shared with TRBD1. The junction had 1 base not matched to a gene; V was cut back by 2 bases and J by 0 bases. The CDR3 spans 15 residues. Germline CDR1 reads SGHAT; CDR2 reads FQNNGV. CDR3 loop: CASSLRTGAKNIQYF. As DNA, the CDR3 is TGTGCCAGCAGCTTACGGACAGGAGCCAAAAACATTCAGTACTTC.

The chain joins TRBV2 to TRBJ2-1; D is possibly TRBD2 (6 bases). V shed 2 bases and J shed 5 bases, with 10 bases lying between them. Germline CDR1 and CDR2: SNHLY and FYNNEI. The CDR3 runs to 14 residues. The CDR3 protein is CASSEPPSDNEQFF. Here the CDR3 DNA reads TGTGCCAGCAGTGAACCCCCTAGCGACAATGAGCAGTTCTTC.

The V call is TRBV7-6, the J call TRBJ2-5; 7 positions agree with TRBD2. V lost 0 bases, J lost 4 bases, and 5 bases stayed unmatched. Germline V lookup: CDR1 SGHVS, CDR2 FNYEAQ. This CDR3 comprises 15 residues. The CDR3 nucleotides read TGTGCCAGCAGCTTAGCGGGCGGGAGTGGAGAGACCCAGTACTTC. It translates to CASSLAGGSGETQYF.

This chain links TRBV12-1 with TRBJ2-4; the table's D call, TRBD1, was not checked against the DNA. TRBV12-1 is a documented pseudogene. The CDR3 has 15 amino acids. The CDR3 loop is CASSSPQGAGNIQYF. CDR3 coding DNA: TGTGCCAGCAGCTCACCCCAGGGGGCGGGTAACATTCAGTACTTC.

The chain links TRBV4-3 to TRBJ2-7, with a possible D match to TRBD2 (6 bases). Germline loops: CDR1 LGHNA, CDR2 YSLEER. CDR3 length equals 14 residues. V dropped 4 bases and J dropped 2 bases, with 12 bases sitting between them. CDR3 DNA sequence: TGCGCCAGCAGCCTGACAACTAGCACCTACGAGCAGTACTTC. Protein product: CASSLTTSTYEQYF.

This sequence joins TRBV4-2 and TRBJ2-7; TRBD1 matches 8 bases. J lost 3 bases, V lost 0 bases, and 7 bases had no gene match. This CDR3 contains 16 residues. In germline, CDR1 is LGHNA, CDR2 YNFKEQ. The CDR3 DNA reads as TGTGCCAGCAGCCAAGAGAGCACAGGGGGAGGCTACGAGCAGTACTTC. It translates to CASSQESTGGGYEQYF.

The chain employs TRBV5-1 and TRBJ1-1; 7 positions match TRBD1. After removal of 4 bases from V and 7 bases from J, the junction contained 4 bases not matched to a gene. Germline V lookup: CDR1 SGHRS, CDR2 YFSETQ. This CDR3 region has 12 residues. The CDR3 reads CASSDRAYEAFF. The CDR3 nucleotides read TGCGCCAGCAGCGACAGGGCCTATGAAGCTTTCTTT.

J is TRBJ1-4 and V is TRBV5-1; TRBD1 matches at 9 bases. The CDR3 is made up of 16 amino acids. Unmatched junction bases numbered 11, after V lost 4 bases and J lost 7 bases. CDR1 SGHRS and CDR2 YFSETQ come from the germline V gene. The CDR3 loop is CASSAGTGRVGEKLFF. CDR3 nucleotide sequence: TGCGCCAGCAGCGCGGGGACAGGGAGAGTTGGTGAAAAACTGTTTTTT.

The V gene is TRBV7-8, the J gene TRBJ1-3; perhaps TRBD1 as D (5 bases). Trimming shortened V by 5 bases and J by 4 bases, and 15 bases separated the two germline ends. Per the germline V gene, CDR1 is SGHVS and CDR2 is FQNEAQ. The CDR3 runs to 15 residues. The DNA for the CDR3 is TGTGCCAGCAGCCCGGGACCGGCGGGAGGAAACACCATATATTTT. The encoded protein is CASSPGPAGGNTIYF.

Turning to this clone: Different DNA sequences within this sample yield the same CDR3. The chain employs TRBV18 and TRBJ1-1, with D possibly TRBD1 on 6 matching bases. The CDR3 is 15 amino acids. Germline V lookup: CDR1 KGHSH, CDR2 LQKENI. V lost 3 bases and J 1 base, leaving 12 bases between the germline ends. CDR3 bases: TGTGCCAGCTCACCCCCGGGCAGGGGGAACACTGAAGCTTTCTTT. Its translation: CASSPPGRGNTEAFF.

The CDR3, as DNA: TGTGCCAGCAGCTTAGATCAGGGCAGGTGGTACACTGAAGCTTTCTTT. As protein: CASSLDQGRWYTEAFF. The genes are TRBV13 and TRBJ1-1; weak D call: TRBD1 (5 bases). The CDR3 sequence is 16 residues long. V was pared by 1 base and J by 3 bases, with 15 bases between. The germline gives CDR1 PRHDT, CDR2 FYEKMQ (reference sequence).

This clone came up once. The V gene is TRBV4-3, the J gene TRBJ1-3; a weak D match, TRBD1 (5 bases). The germline V gene has CDR1 LGHNA and CDR2 YSLEER. The ends were cut back, 0 bases at V and 8 bases at J, with 17 bases in the middle. The CDR3 is 16 amino acids. The CDR3 protein is CASSQEVTDFGHTIYF. The CDR3 bases are TGCGCCAGCAGCCAAGAGGTGACAGATTTCGGGCACACCATATATTTT.

The genes are TRBV19 and TRBJ2-2; D is unclear. CDR1 is LNHDA and CDR2 is SQIVND in the germline V gene (reference sequence). Deletions cut 10 bases from V and 1 base from J, with 4 bases between. The length of the CDR3 is 11 residues. The CDR3 spells CATLNTGELFF. The CDR3 DNA follows: TGTGCCACCTTGAACACCGGGGAGCTGTTTTTT.

J is TRBJ2-5 and V is TRBV30, with 8 bases that match TRBD2. This CDR3 is 16 amino acids long. Germline loops: CDR1 GTSNPN, CDR2 SVGIG (reference sequence). Trimming cost V 3 bases and J 0 bases; bases outside gene matches: 9. The CDR3 DNA is TGTGCCTGGAGCGGTCCGGGGGGGGAGGACCAAGAGACCCAGTACTTC. Amino acids: CAWSGPGGEDQETQYF. The full variable domain, with the rest looked up from reference TRBV30 and TRBJ2-5, is SQTIHQWPATLVQPVGSPLSLECTVEGTSNPNLYWYRQAAGRGLQLLFYSVGIGQISSEVPQNLSASRPQDRQFILSSKKLLLSDSGFYLCAWSGPGGEDQETQYFGPGTRLLVL.

The chain uses TRBV18 and TRBJ1-4, with 7 bases fitting TRBD1. This CDR3 region has 14 residues. The V segment lost 8 bases and the J segment 0 bases; nucleotides outside the gene matches: 3. Looked up from germline, CDR1 is KGHSH and CDR2 is LQKENI. The CDR3, as DNA: TGTGCCAGCGCAGGGGGAACAACTAATGAAAAACTGTTTTTT. Translating gives CASAGGTTNEKLFF.

This clone is a singleton in its sample. The chain carries TRBV4-1 and TRBJ2-2; TRBD1 matches at 7 bases. The CDR3 contains 16 residues. Looked up from germline, CDR1 is MGHRA and CDR2 is YSYEKL. Germline trimming cut 2 bases from V and 4 bases from J; bases unmatched to any gene: 7. The CDR3 is CASSQRVAGGTGELFF. The DNA of the CDR3 is TGCGCCAGCAGCCAAAGGGTCGCAGGGGGCACCGGGGAGCTGTTTTTT.

This rearrangement joins TRBV7-9 to TRBJ2-1; 11 bases map to TRBD2. The length of the CDR3 is 16 residues. With 5 bases clipped from V and 8 bases from J, the junction kept 11 bases outside the gene matches. Per the germline V gene, CDR1 is SEHNR and CDR2 is FQNEAQ (reference sequence). For the CDR3, the DNA is TGTGCCAGCAGCCCGGGACTAGCGGAGAACGGGGATGAGCAGTTCTTC. It encodes CASSPGLAENGDEQFF.

The V gene is TRBV5-1, the J gene TRBJ1-4, with 10 bases matching TRBD1. Trimming took 5 bases from V and 4 from J; bases not matched to a gene: 5. The CDR3 covers 15 residues. Germline V gene lookup returns CDR1 SGHRS and CDR2 YFSETQ. CDR3 DNA: TGCGCCAGCAGACCCGGGACAGGGGATAATGAAAAACTGTTTTTT. This translates into CASRPGTGDNEKLFF.

The chain is built from TRBV15 and TRBJ1-5; D is unclear. The CDR3 spans 14 residues. V was cut by 0 bases and J by 5 bases, with 8 bases left in between. Germline V CDR1 and CDR2: LNHNV, YYDKDF (reference sequence). DNA for the CDR3: TGTGCCACCAGCAGAGATCTCTCCGATCAGCCCCAGCATTTT. The encoded protein is CATSRDLSDQPQHF.

This chain links TRBV28 with TRBJ2-2, with no clear D. CDR3 length: 12 residues. Trimming shortened V by 7 bases and J by 4 bases, and 7 bases separated the two germline ends. Germline V gene data show CDR1 as MDHEN and CDR2 as SYDVKM. This CDR3 reads CASTRVTGELFF. CDR3 coding DNA: TGTGCCAGCACACGGGTCACCGGGGAGCTGTTTTTT.

V gene TRBV2 combines with J gene TRBJ2-7; D may be TRBD1 (5 bases). Germline loops: CDR1 SNHLY, CDR2 FYNNEI. Between the trimmed V and J ends, which lost 0 bases and 3 bases, there was a span of 9 bases. This CDR3 comprises 14 residues. The CDR3 coding sequence is TGTGCCAGCAGTGAAGCGGCAGGGCGCTACGAGCAGTACTTC. Translating it yields CASSEAAGRYEQYF.

This chain joins TRBV6-5 and TRBJ2-3; 7 bases map to TRBD2. Germline assignment: CDR1 MNHEY and CDR2 SVGAGI. This CDR3 is 15 amino acids long. V lost 6 bases and J lost 4; bases outside the gene matches: 10. CDR3 nucleotide sequence: TGTGCCAGCAGCCGACTAGCAGCAAGCGCAGATACGCAGTATTTT. It encodes CASSRLAASADTQYF.

This clone was seen once. The rearrangement uses TRBV5-4 and TRBJ1-2, with a weak D call TRBD1 (6 bases). Looked up from germline, CDR1 is SGHNT and CDR2 is YYREEE (reference sequence). V shed 4 bases and J shed 4 bases, with 11 bases lying between them. The CDR3 consists of 13 residues. The CDR3 sequence is CASSPGHSYGYTF. The CDR3 DNA follows: TGTGCCAGCAGCCCGGGACACAGCTATGGCTACACCTTC.

This clone has a handful of counts. J is TRBJ2-3 and V is TRBV5-1; D not certain. With 1 base removed from V and 0 bases from J, the gap between germline ends came to 6 bases. CDR1 is SGHRS, CDR2 YFSETQ, per germline. The CDR3 is 14 residues long. The CDR3 nucleotides read TGCGCCAGCAGCTTGACTACTAGCACAGATACGCAGTATTTT. It specifies CASSLTTSTDTQYF.

The rearrangement uses TRBV30 and TRBJ1-1; no definite D call. CDR3 length: 14 residues. Per the germline V gene, CDR1 is GTSNPN and CDR2 is SVGIG (reference sequence). Trimming left V 3 bases short and J 0 bases short, with 11 bases between. CDR3 residues: CAWRRIDLNTEAFF. In DNA form, the CDR3 reads TGTGCCTGGAGACGCATAGACTTGAACACTGAAGCTTTCTTT.